The 6 T cell receptor beta chains below were found in one sample sequenced in a study of long-term antiretroviral therapy in people with HIV. Investigators performed immunoSEQ version v3.0 at survey level. Some clones are missing from TCRdb's copy, which holds only in-frame ones; the method was immunoSEQ multiplex PCR. This sample carries 20,000 to 30,000 clones, around 84% of them seen once, and the ten largest clones take approximately 9%. This material consisted of unsorted PBMCs, taken 2.3 years after starting antiretroviral therapy. These receptors were taken from a man aged 40-55 years with HIV.

The chain joins TRBV5-4 to TRBJ1-1, with a tentative D call TRBD1 (5 bases). Germline CDR1 is SGHNT and CDR2 is YYREEE (reference sequence). The CDR3 loop spans 13 amino acids. The V and J ends lost 5 bases and 5 bases respectively, with 13 bases between them. The CDR3 is CASSTHGGTEAFF. CDR3 DNA: TGTGCCAGCAGTACTCACGGGGGGACTGAAGCTTTCTTT.

The chain carries TRBV2 and TRBJ2-1, with 8 bases fitting TRBD2. J lost 1 base, V lost 2 bases, and 4 bases had no gene match. Germline V lookup: CDR1 SNHLY, CDR2 FYNNEI. The CDR3 totals 16 residues. The CDR3 DNA reads as TGTGCCAGCAGTGAATCAGCGGGAGTATCCTACAATGAGCAGTTCTTC. This sequence encodes CASSESAGVSYNEQFF.

This sequence joins TRBV15 and TRBJ1-1; TRBD1 aligns across 8 bases. Looked up from germline, CDR1 is LNHNV and CDR2 is YYDKDF (reference sequence). CDR3 size: 13 residues. The junction had 3 bases not matched to a gene; V was cut back by 5 bases and J by 4 bases. The CDR3 nucleotides are TGTGCCACCAGCCTACAGGGGGGCACTGAAGCTTTCTTT. Amino acid sequence: CATSLQGGTEAFF.

In DNA form, the CDR3 reads TGTGCCAGCAGCCTAGTGGGACAGGGTGTGAAGACCGGGGAGCTGTTTTTT. Translation gives CASSLVGQGVKTGELFF. The genes are TRBV7-9 and TRBJ2-2, with TRBD1 matching 9 bases. This CDR3 contains 17 residues. Trimming cost V 5 bases and J 5 bases; bases outside gene matches: 12. Germline values: CDR1 SEHNR, CDR2 FQNEAQ (reference sequence). Full variable domain (outside the CDR3, taken from reference TRBV7-9 and TRBJ2-2): DTGVSQNPRHKITKRGQNVTFRCDPISEHNRLYWYRQTLGQGPEFLTYFQNEAQLEKSRLLSDRFSAERPKGSFSTLEIQRTEQGDSAMYLCASSLVGQGVKTGELFFGEGSRLTVL.

J is TRBJ2-7 and V is TRBV10-1, with D perhaps matching TRBD1 or TRBD2 (5 bases each). Trimming pared 6 bases from V and 4 bases from J, leaving 13 bases between. Germline values: CDR1 WNHNN, CDR2 SYGVQD (reference sequence). This CDR3 spans 13 amino acids. The CDR3 bases are TGCGCCAGCAGCTCGCAGGGCGGGTACGAGCAGTACTTC. It encodes CASSSQGGYEQYF.

The chain has TRBV6-1 and TRBJ1-1; the match to TRBD1 covers 7 bases. V shed 4 bases, J shed 3 bases, and the junction held 8 bases outside the gene matches. Germline V lookup: CDR1 MNHNS, CDR2 SASEGT. The CDR3 is 15 residues long. This CDR3 is CASSAETGLDTEAFF. The CDR3 bases are TGTGCCAGCAGTGCCGAGACAGGGCTCGACACTGAAGCTTTCTTT.